This T cell receptor beta chain originates from a study of cytomegalovirus exposure and HLA in healthy donors (TCRdb year 2017). As for the study more broadly: An earlier analysis of 587 of the donors reported about 300 Gb of sequence data and approximately 120 million unique TCR beta sequences obtained from about 180 million T cells. Approximately 330 gigabases of sequencing data and 70 million to 95 million unique TCR sequences made up an early release that covered nearly 650 HLA-typed donors. Of the 300 to 400 genotyped donors, 81% fell in the genetic ancestry cluster associated with self-reported Caucasian donors. The study was designed to test whether signatures of past pathogen exposure could be identified by cataloging public T cell receptors. Using immunosequencing, the study profiled T cell repertoires from 500 to 800 subjects and related those repertoires to cytomegalovirus serostatus. In addition to the first cohort of 666 subjects, a separate validation cohort of about 120 different subjects was used. The study combined high-throughput TCR immunosequencing, statistical association of individual TCRs with disease status, and machine learning to predict cytomegalovirus infection status. A later analysis re-analyzed previously published TCR beta repertoires from roughly 630 donors and added high-resolution HLA genotyping to study TCR occurrence patterns. Rather than drawing on any new phenotypic data, the later analysis identified candidate immune exposures from TCR beta sequences and the way those sequences occurred across donors. To decide whether each TCR beta V gene segment behaved as functional or pseudogenic, an earlier analysis of 587 of the donors relied on high-throughput TCR beta sequencing. Donor age, sex, ethnicity and CMV serostatus were compiled together with the repertoire data. Genome-wide SNP genotypes for about 65% of the roughly 700 donors were used in a later genetic analysis, which treated that subset as a discovery cohort. Every repertoire in the discovery cohort had been generated on one and the same sequencing platform. Both class I and class II loci were covered by HLA typing, at four-digit resolution. The number of typed donors differed by locus: about 629-630 for A, B, C, DRB1 and DQB1; 522 for DQA1; 606 for DPA1; and roughly 490 for DPB1. About five DR-DQ haplotypes were handled as single units for association and clustering because linkage in the cohort was strong. On average, around 200,000 unique TCR beta nucleotide sequences were sequenced per donor among about 400 genotyped donors of the cohort, with roughly 18% of those sequences being non-productive. Paper-wide results and their limitations: In both the original and validation cohorts, the classifier was reported to diagnose cytomegalovirus status with high specificity and sensitivity. Correlated functional status among segregating V segments might be attributable to linkage disequilibrium, but an unknown experimental factor could not be ruled out. HLA typing was unavailable for some donors at each locus, so association tests used only the typed subset. When HLA alleles, especially DR and DQ, strongly co-occurred, attributing TCR associations to individual alleles was difficult. In this cohort, only TCR beta chains were sequenced, and detectable features were limited by the absence of alpha or paired-chain data. CMV serostatus was the only immune exposure information available for the cohort. A later analysis found that most CMV-associated TCR beta chains appeared HLA-restricted, with HLA associations seemingly driven largely by CMV exposure. A later genetic analysis reported fewer N-insertions in productive TCRs among donors in an Asian-associated ancestry cluster than the roughly 650-donor mean. The authors suggested that the approach could potentially be generalized to other disease states and immunological phenotypes. Several of the top co-occurrence clusters appeared to be linked to parvovirus B19, influenza, CMV and Epstein-Barr virus, according to a later analysis. A later genetic analysis associated a missense DCLRE1C variant with V-gene and J-gene trimming of TCR beta chains, and an independent cohort replicated the association. A few of the identified cytomegalovirus-associated TCR beta chains were confirmed in vitro to be specific for cytomegalovirus antigens. About 17 rarely observed V segments, including chromosome 9 orphons, were excluded from the earlier analysis of almost 600 of the donors because counts were too low. In the study, approximately 160 TCR beta chains were listed as associated with cytomegalovirus. A later analysis found that TCR association rates varied across HLA loci, with DRB1 alleles showing the most associated TCRs and HLA-C alleles the fewest. Because the 87-base-pair reads could not distinguish some IMGT-functional V segments, including TRBV6-2 and TRBV6-3, those segments were excluded. Most TCR sequences were seen in very few donors, while some public TCRs were found in many individuals. A cluster of highly shared sequence variants was judged likely to represent a technical artifact of the sequencing pipeline. In an earlier analysis of around 600 of the donors, most TCR beta V segments appeared in productive rearrangements about 90% or about 30% of the time, broadly matching IMGT annotations. The presence/absence analyses assumed that sequencing depth was roughly uniform across donors, and that assumption may not be true. A further reported finding was that TCR beta sequences accurately predicted the HLA-A and HLA-B alleles for most subjects in the first cohort. In a later analysis, some 17,000 TCR beta sequences were associated with specific HLA alleles at a false discovery rate of 0.05. A later analysis found that HLA-associated TCR beta chains were more clonally expanded and had lower generation probabilities than equally common non-associated chains.

The cohort consisted of 600 to 750 healthy bone marrow donors. At the time of sampling, all cohort members were nominally healthy, though unrecorded immune exposures were likely present. The donor was CMV seropositive and belonged to the group of 250 to 300 seropositive cohort members. Each donor provided a peripheral blood sample, and peripheral blood mononuclear cells were used for TCR beta sequencing. The Qiagen DNeasy Blood Extraction Kit was used to extract genomic DNA from the blood cell samples. Remarks on this clone: Its antigen is still unknown. Base qualities were left out, and no much larger clone turns up one base away.

As encoded in the germline V gene, CDR1 is SGHTS while CDR2 is YDEGEE. There are 13 amino acids in the CDR3, from cysteine to phenylalanine inclusive. The read is trimmed to its CDR3 DNA, 39 bases read in frame from base 1. V lost 0 bases and J lost 6 bases; the stretch between them is 7 bases long. Library construction relied on the immunoSEQ multiplex PCR assay. For the multiplex PCR, a mixture combining 60 forward primers for TCR Vbeta segments and 13 reverse primers for TCR Jbeta segments was used. The CDR3 region of rearranged TCR beta genes was amplified from genomic DNA by a multiplex PCR assay. Amplified TCR beta libraries were sequenced as 87-base-pair reads on the Illumina HiSeq System. As for the original processing: Across the 700 or so repertoires, a later analysis counted some 81 million unique TCR beta chains, some 11 million of which were shared by at least two donors. Raw reads were error-corrected and collapsed into unique sequences by a nearest-neighbor algorithm in which closely related sequences were merged to remove PCR and sequencing errors. Alignment of CDR3 sequences to IMGT reference sequences was used to assign V, D and J gene segments. For a sequence to be retained, a match of at least six nucleotides was required to both a V gene segment and a J gene segment. A rearrangement counted as productive if the CDR3 had no stop codons and remained in frame with V and J, and every other rearrangement counted as non-productive. Following IMGT convention, CDR3 was defined as the stretch from the second conserved V-encoded cysteine to the conserved J-encoded phenylalanine. In an earlier analysis of roughly 610 of the donors, sequences lacking an unambiguous match to a single V gene segment were excluded. In an earlier analysis of approximately 610 of the donors, V segments were called functional above 56.7% productive rearrangements and were called segregating when the between-donor standard deviation exceeded 5%. A statistical classification framework was built for diagnosing cytomegalovirus status from the catalog of TCR beta chain sequences. In a later analysis, TCR nucleotide sequences were compared against IMGT/GENE-DB human TR gene sequences so that V and J genes could be assigned. In a later analysis, CDR3 sequences and most-parsimonious VDJ recombination scenarios were assigned using the TCRdist pipeline. In a later analysis, each TCR beta chain was defined by its CDR3 amino acid sequence together with its V-gene family, and reads without a unique V-gene family were excluded. As a way to deal with suspected cross-contamination and a sequencing artifact, a later analysis dropped 640 or so nucleotide sequences that were highly shared and had low generation probability. For each public chain, a later analysis derived a clonal expansion index from normalized ranks of inferred template counts within each repertoire. Generation probabilities in a later analysis came from a VDJ recombination model fitted to out-of-frame rearrangements, and those results were checked against IGoR. A later analysis scored TCR-TCR, TCR-HLA and TCR-CMV co-occurrence with hypergeometric tests, applying a repertoire-size bias correction to TCR pairs. To estimate false discovery rates, a later analysis permuted the HLA or CMV assignments 20 times. In a later analysis, co-occurring TCRs were grouped using DBSCAN, with TCRdist sequence similarity added in when clustering inside HLA-allele-positive subsets. Repertoires with fewer than 30,000 or more than 120,000 public chains were left out of co-occurrence clustering, as were about five repertoires with anomalous nucleotide sharing. The table was pulled from immuneACCESS by TCRdb, which kept in-frame rearrangements only. Such tables lose some clones; where checked, under half of the loss comes from unresolved V genes, and the rest has no known cause. That table furnishes V, J and clone size, whereas the DNA furnished D and trimming. A total of some 150,000 clones appear in this sample, approximately 80% of them only once. About 5.6% of the sample is taken by the ten largest.

This receptor was obtained from a man aged 25-45 years in good health and CMV-seropositive. Recombination connected TRBV5-8 to TRBJ2-1; the D gene is unclear. The sample was PBMCs. The DNA is as follows: TGTGCCAGCAGCTTGGGGGCCGGCAATGAGCAGTTCTTC. Its translation reads: CASSLGAGNEQFF.